The source of this T cell receptor beta chain is a study of blood T cell repertoires in COVID-19. As for the study in general: Samples came from the United States, Italy and Spain, spanning acute and convalescent COVID-19.

The CDR3 spans 17 residues. TCRdb keeps only in-frame clones here, not all; method: immunoSEQ multiplex PCR. The data show approximately 240,000 clones, with 70% to 90% seen just once and 2% to 2.5% held by the top ten. The rearrangement uses TRBV21-1 and TRBJ2-5; the table's D call, TRBD2, has no DNA check behind it. TRBV21-1 is a pseudogene segment. The TCR sequence derives from a middle-aged woman who had recovered from COVID-19. Input material: peripheral blood. In nucleotides, the CDR3 is TGTGCCAGCAGCAAAGATTCCAACTACTGCGGCCAAGAGACCCAGTACTTC. Its translation is CASSKDSNYCGQETQYF.